This T cell receptor (beta chain) was sequenced in a study of T cells after yellow fever vaccination. Study-level background: The fractions with low cell numbers were processed using SMART-Seq v4 Ultra Low Input.

Study results and caveats: Most clones from primary vaccination were detected again post-booster (96% CD4, approximately 90% CD8). The secondary response was weaker but peaked faster, day 5 versus 15. Relatively few clonotypes were ones that appeared in both CD4 and CD8 compartments.

Germline CDR1 reads KGHDR; CDR2 reads SFDVKD. V gave up 3 bases and J gave up 8 bases; unmatched junction bases: 4. This CDR3 has 14 amino acids. There are a few counts of this clonotype. Its antigen is not identified. Each CDR3 protein gets one entry after TCRdb re-called the 5' RACE reads with MiXCR. Seen here are 400,000 to 650,000 distinct CDR3 sequences, roughly 22% observed once, and the top ten hold 15% to 20%. The source material was PBMCs, sampled approximately 22 days after the first yellow fever vaccination. The TCR comes from a man aged 18 to 30 who received the YFV17D yellow fever vaccine. The rearrangement uses TRBV24-1 and TRBJ2-1; 9 positions match TRBD2. CDR3 residues: CATSDGGGDYEQFF. CDR3 nucleotides: TGTGCCACCAGTGATGGCGGGGGGGATTATGAGCAGTTCTTC.